This TCR beta chain was obtained from a study of blood T cell repertoires in COVID-19. Study-wide background: Sources were T cells, B-cell-depleted T cells, or PBMCs; the material itself was cDNA or gDNA.

The CDR3 is 14 amino acids. CDR1 is MDHEN, CDR2 SYDVKM, per germline. V was trimmed by 1 base and J by 4 bases, leaving 7 bases between them. Study processing details: The assay estimated nucleated cells by amplifying reference gene primers. The assay was immunoSEQ multiplex PCR, and TCRdb's table has in-frame clones only and misses some. D and trimming were read from the DNA, whereas the V and J calls and clone size are those reported in that table. The sample contains roughly 41,000 clones, about three quarters of which appear only once. The Seattle patients, enrolled during active infection, were followed longitudinally. This clone was recorded once.

The clonotype comes from a man in his 70s with COVID-19, enrolled during active disease. The chain employs TRBV28 and TRBJ1-4; possibly TRBD1 for D (5 bases). The sample consisted of peripheral blood. CDR3 protein: CASSLYRLNEKLFF. In DNA, the CDR3 is TGTGCCAGCAGTTTATACAGGCTTAATGAAAAACTGTTTTTT. Full variable domain (remainder filled in from reference TRBV28 and TRBJ1-4): DVKVTQSSRYLVKRTGEKVFLECVQDMDHENMFWYRQDPGLGLRLIYFSYDVKMKEKGDIPEGYSVSREKKERFSLILESASTNQTSMYLCASSLYRLNEKLFFGSGTQLSVL.